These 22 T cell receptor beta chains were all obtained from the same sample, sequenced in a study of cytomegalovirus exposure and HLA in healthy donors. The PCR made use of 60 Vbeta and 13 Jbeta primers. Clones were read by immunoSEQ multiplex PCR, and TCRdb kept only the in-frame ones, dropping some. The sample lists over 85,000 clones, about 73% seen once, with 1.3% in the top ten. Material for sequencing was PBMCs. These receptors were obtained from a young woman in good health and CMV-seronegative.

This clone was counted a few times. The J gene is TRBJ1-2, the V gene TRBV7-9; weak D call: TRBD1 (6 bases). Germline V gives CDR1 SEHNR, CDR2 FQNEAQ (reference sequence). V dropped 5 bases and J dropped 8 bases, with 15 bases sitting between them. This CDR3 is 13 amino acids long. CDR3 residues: CASSPPQGRGYTF. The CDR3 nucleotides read TGTGCCAGCAGCCCACCTCAGGGGAGAGGCTACACCTTC.

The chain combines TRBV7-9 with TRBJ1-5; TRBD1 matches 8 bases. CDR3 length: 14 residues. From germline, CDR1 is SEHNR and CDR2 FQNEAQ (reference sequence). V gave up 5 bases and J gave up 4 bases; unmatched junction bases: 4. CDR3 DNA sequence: TGTGCCAGCAGCAGGACAGGGTCAAATCAGCCCCAGCATTTT. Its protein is CASSRTGSNQPQHF.

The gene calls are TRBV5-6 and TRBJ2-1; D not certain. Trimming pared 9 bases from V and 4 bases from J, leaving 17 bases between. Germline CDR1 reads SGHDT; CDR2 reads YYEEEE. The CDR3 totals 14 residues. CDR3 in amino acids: CATLEWARYNEQFF. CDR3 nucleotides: TGTGCCACCTTGGAATGGGCACGATACAATGAGCAGTTCTTC.

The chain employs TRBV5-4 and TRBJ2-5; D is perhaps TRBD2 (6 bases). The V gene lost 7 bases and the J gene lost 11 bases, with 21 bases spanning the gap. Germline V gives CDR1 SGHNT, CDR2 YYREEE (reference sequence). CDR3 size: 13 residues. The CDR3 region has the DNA TGTGCCAGCCGGGCAGGACTGTCACGGGAGCAGTACTTC. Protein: CASRAGLSREQYF.

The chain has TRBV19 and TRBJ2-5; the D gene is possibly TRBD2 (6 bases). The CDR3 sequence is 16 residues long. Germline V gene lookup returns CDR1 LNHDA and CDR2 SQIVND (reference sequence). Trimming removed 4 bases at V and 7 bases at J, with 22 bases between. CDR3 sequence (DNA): TGTGCCAGTAGTACGCAGGGCACCGGGACTTTTCGGACCCAGTACTTC. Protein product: CASSTQGTGTFRTQYF.

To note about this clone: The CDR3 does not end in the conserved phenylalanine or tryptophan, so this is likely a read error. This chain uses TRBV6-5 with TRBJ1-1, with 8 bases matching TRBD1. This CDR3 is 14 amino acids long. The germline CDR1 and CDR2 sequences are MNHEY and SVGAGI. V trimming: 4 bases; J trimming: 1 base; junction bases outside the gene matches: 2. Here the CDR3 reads CASSSGQGNTEAFV. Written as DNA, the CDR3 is TGTGCCAGCAGTTCAGGACAGGGGAACACTGAAGCTTTCGTT.

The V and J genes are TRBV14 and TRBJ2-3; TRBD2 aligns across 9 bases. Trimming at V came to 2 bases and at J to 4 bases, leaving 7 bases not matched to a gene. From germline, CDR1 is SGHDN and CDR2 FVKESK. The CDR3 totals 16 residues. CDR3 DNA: TGTGCCAGCAGCCAATGGCGGGGGGGCGCGGCAGATACGCAGTATTTT. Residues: CASSQWRGGAADTQYF.

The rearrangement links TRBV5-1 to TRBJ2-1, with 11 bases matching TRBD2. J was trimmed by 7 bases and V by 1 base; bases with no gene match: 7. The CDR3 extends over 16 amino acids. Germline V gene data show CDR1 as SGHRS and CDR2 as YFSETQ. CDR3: CASSLILAGGQNEQFF. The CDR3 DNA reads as TGCGCCAGCAGCTTGATTCTAGCGGGAGGTCAGAATGAGCAGTTCTTC.

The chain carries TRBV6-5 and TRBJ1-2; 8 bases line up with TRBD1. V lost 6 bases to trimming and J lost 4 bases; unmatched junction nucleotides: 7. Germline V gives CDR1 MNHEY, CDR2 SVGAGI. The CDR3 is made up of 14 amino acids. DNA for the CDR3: TGTGCCAGCAGACAACCCGGGACAGGCTATGGCTACACCTTC. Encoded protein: CASRQPGTGYGYTF.

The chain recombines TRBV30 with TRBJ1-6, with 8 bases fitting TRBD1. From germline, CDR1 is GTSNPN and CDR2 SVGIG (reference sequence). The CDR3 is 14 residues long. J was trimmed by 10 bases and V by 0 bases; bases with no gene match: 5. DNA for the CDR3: TGTGCCTGGAGTGTCGGACAGGGTCGGTCACCCCTCCACTTT. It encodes CAWSVGQGRSPLHF.

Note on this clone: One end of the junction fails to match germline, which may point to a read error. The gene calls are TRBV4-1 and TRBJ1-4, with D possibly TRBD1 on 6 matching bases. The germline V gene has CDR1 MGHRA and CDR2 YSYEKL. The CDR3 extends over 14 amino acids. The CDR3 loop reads CASTQQGLNEKLFF. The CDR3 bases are TGCGCCAGCACCCAACAGGGTCTCAATGAAAAACTGTTTTTT.

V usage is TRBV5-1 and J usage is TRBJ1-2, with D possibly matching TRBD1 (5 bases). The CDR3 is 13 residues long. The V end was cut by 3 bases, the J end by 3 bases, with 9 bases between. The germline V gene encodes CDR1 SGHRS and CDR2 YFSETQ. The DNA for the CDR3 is TGCGCCAGCAGCTCTACAGGATACTATGGCTACACCTTC. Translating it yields CASSSTGYYGYTF.

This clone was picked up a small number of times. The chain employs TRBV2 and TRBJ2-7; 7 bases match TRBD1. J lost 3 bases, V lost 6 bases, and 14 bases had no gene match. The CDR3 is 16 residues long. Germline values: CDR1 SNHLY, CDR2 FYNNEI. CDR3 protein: CASRAMTGTVFYEQYF. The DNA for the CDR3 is TGTGCCAGCAGGGCGATGACCGGGACAGTCTTCTACGAGCAGTACTTC. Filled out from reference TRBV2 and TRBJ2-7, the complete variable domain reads EPEVTQTPSHQVTQMGQEVILRCVPISNHLYFYWYRQILGQKVEFLVSFYNNEISEKSEIFDDQFSVERPDGSNFTLKIRSTKLEDSAMYFCASRAMTGTVFYEQYFGPGTRLTVT.

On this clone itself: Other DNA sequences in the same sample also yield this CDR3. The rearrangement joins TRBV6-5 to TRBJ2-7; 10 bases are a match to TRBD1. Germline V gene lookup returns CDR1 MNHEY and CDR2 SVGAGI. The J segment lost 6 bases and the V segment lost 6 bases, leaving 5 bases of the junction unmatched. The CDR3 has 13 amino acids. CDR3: CASSRDRGSEQYF. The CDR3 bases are TGTGCCAGCAGCAGGGACAGGGGATCCGAGCAGTACTTC.

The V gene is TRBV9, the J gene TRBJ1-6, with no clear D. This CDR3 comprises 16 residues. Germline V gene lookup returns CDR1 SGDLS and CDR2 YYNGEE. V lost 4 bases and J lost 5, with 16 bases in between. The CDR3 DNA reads TGTGCCAGCAGCTCCCAACTGACGGGTAATAATTCACCCCTCCACTTT. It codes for CASSSQLTGNNSPLHF.

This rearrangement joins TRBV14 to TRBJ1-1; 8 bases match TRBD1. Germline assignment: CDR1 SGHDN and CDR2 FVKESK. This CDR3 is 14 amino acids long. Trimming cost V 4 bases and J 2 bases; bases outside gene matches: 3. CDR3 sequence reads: CASSPDRANTEAFF. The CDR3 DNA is TGTGCCAGCAGCCCGGACAGGGCTAACACTGAAGCTTTCTTT.

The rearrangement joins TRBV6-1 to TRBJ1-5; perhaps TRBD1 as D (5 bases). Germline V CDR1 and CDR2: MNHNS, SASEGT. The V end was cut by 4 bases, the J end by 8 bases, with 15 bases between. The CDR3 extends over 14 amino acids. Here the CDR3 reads CASSADSDPKPQHF. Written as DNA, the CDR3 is TGTGCCAGCAGTGCTGACAGCGACCCGAAGCCCCAGCATTTT.

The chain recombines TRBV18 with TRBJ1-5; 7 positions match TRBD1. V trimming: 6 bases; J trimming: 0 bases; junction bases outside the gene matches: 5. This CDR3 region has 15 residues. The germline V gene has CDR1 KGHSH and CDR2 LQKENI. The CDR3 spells CASSPGQNSNQPQHF. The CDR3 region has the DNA TGTGCCAGCTCGCCGGGACAGAATAGCAATCAGCCCCAGCATTTT.

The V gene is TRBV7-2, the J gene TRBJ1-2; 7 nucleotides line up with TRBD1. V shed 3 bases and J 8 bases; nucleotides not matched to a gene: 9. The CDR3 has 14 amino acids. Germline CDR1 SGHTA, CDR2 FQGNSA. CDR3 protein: CASSFLGGSEGYTF. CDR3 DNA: TGTGCCAGCAGCTTTTTAGGGGGCTCGGAAGGCTACACCTTC.

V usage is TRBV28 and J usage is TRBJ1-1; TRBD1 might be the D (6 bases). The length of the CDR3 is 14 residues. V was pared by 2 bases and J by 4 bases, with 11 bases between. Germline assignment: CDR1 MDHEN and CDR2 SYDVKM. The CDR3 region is CASSLTRGSTEAFF. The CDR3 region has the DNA TGTGCCAGCAGTTTAACCAGGGGTAGCACTGAAGCTTTCTTT. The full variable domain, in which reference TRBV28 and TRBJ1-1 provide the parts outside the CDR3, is DVKVTQSSRYLVKRTGEKVFLECVQDMDHENMFWYRQDPGLGLRLIYFSYDVKMKEKGDIPEGYSVSREKKERFSLILESASTNQTSMYLCASSLTRGSTEAFFGQGTRLTVV.

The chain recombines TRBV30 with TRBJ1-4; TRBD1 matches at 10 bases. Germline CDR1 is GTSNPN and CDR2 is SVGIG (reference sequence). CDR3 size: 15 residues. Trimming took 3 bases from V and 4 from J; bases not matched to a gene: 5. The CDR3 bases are TGTGCCTGGAGCCCCTGGACAGGGGGTAATGAAAAACTGTTTTTT. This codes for CAWSPWTGGNEKLFF.

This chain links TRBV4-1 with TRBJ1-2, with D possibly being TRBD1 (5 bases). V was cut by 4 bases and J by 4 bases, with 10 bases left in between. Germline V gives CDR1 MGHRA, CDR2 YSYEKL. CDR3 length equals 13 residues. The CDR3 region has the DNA TGCGCCAGCAGCCTCCTTGACAGCTATGGCTACACCTTC. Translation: CASSLLDSYGYTF.